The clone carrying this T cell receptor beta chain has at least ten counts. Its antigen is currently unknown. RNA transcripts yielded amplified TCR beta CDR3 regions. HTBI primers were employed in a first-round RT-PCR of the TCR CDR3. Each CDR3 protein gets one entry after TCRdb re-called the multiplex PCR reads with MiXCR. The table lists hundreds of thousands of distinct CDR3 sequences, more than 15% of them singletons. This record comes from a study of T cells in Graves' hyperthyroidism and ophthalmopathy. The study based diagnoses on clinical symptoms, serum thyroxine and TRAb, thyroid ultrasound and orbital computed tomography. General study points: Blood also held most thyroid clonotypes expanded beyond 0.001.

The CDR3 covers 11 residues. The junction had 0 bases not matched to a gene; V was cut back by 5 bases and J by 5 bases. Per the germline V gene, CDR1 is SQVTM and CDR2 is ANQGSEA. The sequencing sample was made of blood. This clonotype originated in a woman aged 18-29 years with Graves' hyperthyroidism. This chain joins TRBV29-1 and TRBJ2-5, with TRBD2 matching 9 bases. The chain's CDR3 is CSVLAGETQYF. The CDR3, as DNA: TGCAGCGTTCTAGCGGGGGAGACCCAGTACTTC.